The 22 T cell receptor beta chains below come from one sample, sequenced in a study of blood T cells in healthy people across ages. A second PCR, run for about 6 to 12 cycles, used a sample-barcoded 5' primer plus a J-beta primer mix. TCRdb redid the calling of the 5' RACE reads with MiXCR, one entry per CDR3 protein. Of about 1.6 million distinct CDR3 sequences listed, roughly 30% are singletons. Sequenced material: blood. Receptors originate from a young woman in good health.

Here the CDR3 DNA reads TGTGCCAGCAGCTTAACCCAGGCAGGGAAAGCTAACTATGGCTACACCTTC. Translated, it gives CASSLTQAGKANYGYTF. The chain combines TRBV7-9 with TRBJ1-2, with a possible D match to TRBD1 (5 bases). Germline CDR1 reads SEHNR; CDR2 reads FQNEAQ (reference sequence). The germline V and J ends were trimmed by 2 bases and 0 bases, with 16 bases remaining between them. The CDR3 spans 17 residues.

The chain employs TRBV9 and TRBJ2-2; TRBD1 matches at 7 bases. CDR1 and CDR2 (germline): SGDLS, YYNGEE. This CDR3 contains 15 residues. V dropped 5 bases and J dropped 0; count of bases not matched to a gene: 4. CDR3 region: CASRGQAANTGELFF. As DNA, the CDR3 is TGTGCCAGCAGAGGACAGGCCGCGAACACCGGGGAGCTGTTTTTT.

This rearrangement joins TRBV3-1 to TRBJ2-7; 8 bases agree with TRBD2. This CDR3 spans 16 amino acids. From germline, CDR1 is LGHDT and CDR2 YNNKEL (reference sequence). Germline trimming cut 5 bases from V and 2 bases from J; bases unmatched to any gene: 11. CDR3 nucleotides: TGTGCCAGCAGCGCAGATCCGGGACTAGAGACCTACGAGCAGTACTTC. Its translation is CASSADPGLETYEQYF.

This clonotype has more than one count but fewer than ten. The chain links TRBV11-2 to TRBJ1-5, with D unclear. V shed 1 base and J shed 3 bases, with 7 bases lying between them. The CDR3 is made up of 14 amino acids. Germline V gene lookup returns CDR1 SGHAT and CDR2 FQNNGV. As DNA, the CDR3 is TGTGCCAGCAGCTTAGCGGACTACAATCAGCCCCAGCATTTT. Translated: CASSLADYNQPQHF.

V gene TRBV11-2 combines with J gene TRBJ2-1; 9 bases match TRBD1. The germline V gene encodes CDR1 SGHAT and CDR2 FQNNGV. Trimming took 4 bases from V and 7 from J; bases not matched to a gene: 5. The CDR3 is 14 amino acids. CDR3 DNA sequence: TGTGCCAGCAGCTCACAGGGGGCGAGGAATGAGCAGTTCTTC. As protein: CASSSQGARNEQFF.

Only a few counts were recorded for this clonotype. The CDR3: CASSPTLAESRAQYF. The CDR3 DNA sequence: TGCGCCAGCAGCCCCACACTAGCGGAAAGCCGTGCCCAGTACTTC. The chain carries TRBV4-1 and TRBJ2-5; 8 nucleotides match TRBD2. CDR1 and CDR2 from the germline V gene are MGHRA and YSYEKL. This CDR3 has 15 amino acids. The J segment lost 9 bases and the V segment lost 4 bases, leaving 13 bases of the junction unmatched.

This clonotype was seen more than once but under ten times. The gene calls are TRBV29-1 and TRBJ2-3; D possibly corresponds to TRBD2 (6 bases). The germline V gene encodes CDR1 SQVTM and CDR2 ANQGSEA. The CDR3 has 17 amino acids. The ends were cut back, 1 base at V and 0 bases at J, with 17 bases in the middle. The CDR3 nucleotides read TGCAGCGTTGAAGTAGAGACGGACTATTCTAGCACAGATACGCAGTATTTT. It translates to CSVEVETDYSSTDTQYF.

This clonotype was picked up a small number of times. This chain links TRBV20-1 with TRBJ2-7; D tentatively fits TRBD1 or TRBD2 (6 bases each). Per germline, CDR1 DFQATT and CDR2 SNEGSKA (reference sequence). The CDR3 extends over 15 amino acids. Trimming cost V 4 bases and J 3 bases, with 19 bases left between them. The CDR3 DNA is TGCAGTGCTAAAGTCCTAGGGGGGTCGGGCTACGAGCAGTACTTC. Translation: CSAKVLGGSGYEQYF.

The rearrangement uses TRBV13 and TRBJ2-5; 9 positions agree with TRBD1. Looked up from germline, CDR1 is PRHDT and CDR2 is FYEKMQ (reference sequence). The CDR3 has 16 residues. V gave up 5 bases and J gave up 0 bases; unmatched junction bases: 7. CDR3 in amino acids: CASSTAGTGNQETQYF. Here the CDR3 DNA reads TGTGCCAGCAGCACAGCCGGGACAGGGAACCAAGAGACCCAGTACTTC.

In DNA, the CDR3 is TGTGCCAGCAGCCAAGAGGGTCCCTATGGCTACACCTTC. Translating gives CASSQEGPYGYTF. V is TRBV4-2 and J is TRBJ1-2; the D is unclear. The CDR3 consists of 13 residues. Germline V gene sequence: CDR1 LGHNA, CDR2 YNFKEQ. Deletions cut 0 bases from V and 4 bases from J, with 6 bases between.

In its sample, this clonotype was seen once. The gene calls are TRBV7-2 and TRBJ2-5; 8 nucleotides line up with TRBD2. J lost 5 bases, V lost 2 bases, and 10 bases had no gene match. This CDR3 is 16 amino acids long. The germline V gene encodes CDR1 SGHTA and CDR2 FQGNSA. The CDR3 loop is CASSLRISGEPETQYF. As DNA, the CDR3 is TGTGCCAGCAGCTTACGGATTAGCGGGGAACCCGAGACCCAGTACTTC.

This clonotype was seen only a few times. The rearrangement joins TRBV6-1 to TRBJ2-1; TRBD2 agrees at 13 bases. This CDR3 has 14 amino acids. The germline CDR1 and CDR2 sequences are MNHNS and SASEGT. J lost 10 bases, V lost 4 bases, and 4 bases had no gene match. The CDR3, as DNA: TGTGCCAGCAGTGCAACTAGCGGGGGGGGAGAGCAGTTCTTC. It codes for CASSATSGGGEQFF.

This clonotype was counted only a few times. The V and J genes are TRBV11-2 and TRBJ2-3, with D perhaps assigned TRBD1 or TRBD2 (5 bases each). V was cut by 6 bases and J by 2 bases, with 30 bases left in between. CDR3 length equals 20 residues. Looked up from germline, CDR1 is SGHAT and CDR2 is FQNNGV. The CDR3 is CASRDIGGDLRTKLTDTQYF. CDR3 coding DNA: TGTGCCAGCAGAGACATAGGAGGCGACCTCCGGACAAAACTCACAGATACGCAGTATTTT. Complete variable domain (other parts from reference TRBV11-2 and TRBJ2-3): EAGVAQSPRYKIIEKRQSVAFWCNPISGHATLYWYQQILGQGPKLLIQFQNNGVVDDSQLPKDRFSAERLKGVDSTLKIQPAKLEDSAVYLCASRDIGGDLRTKLTDTQYFGPGTRLTVL.

This chain uses TRBV7-9 with TRBJ1-2, with D maybe TRBD1 (5 bases). V lost 0 bases and J lost 10, with 21 bases in between. The CDR3 consists of 16 residues. The germline V gene has CDR1 SEHNR and CDR2 FQNEAQ (reference sequence). The CDR3 DNA follows: TGTGCCAGCAGCTTAGCCCCCAGTCCCACTTCGGGGGACTACACCTTC. This gives the protein CASSLAPSPTSGDYTF.

This clonotype was observed a single time. V gene TRBV12-3 or TRBV12-4 combines with J gene TRBJ1-2, with 7 bases aligning to TRBD1. The CDR3 has 16 amino acids. V lost 9 bases and J lost 4; bases outside the gene matches: 17. The CDR3 sequence is CASLGPPGTATYGYTF. The CDR3 nucleotides read TGTGCCAGTTTGGGCCCTCCTGGGACAGCGACCTATGGCTACACCTTC.

This clonotype has only a few counts. This chain links TRBV9 with TRBJ2-1; 13 bases match TRBD2. This CDR3 region has 16 residues. Per the germline V gene, CDR1 is SGDLS and CDR2 is YYNGEE. V was clipped by 3 bases and J by 5 bases; unmatched bases: 5. The CDR3, as DNA: TGTGCCAGCAGCGCCAGACTAGCGGGAGGTCACAATGAGCAGTTCTTC. It codes for CASSARLAGGHNEQFF.

This clonotype has more than one count but fewer than ten. This rearrangement joins TRBV6-1 to TRBJ1-2, with 9 positions matching TRBD1. CDR3 length: 18 amino acids. The germline gives CDR1 MNHNS, CDR2 SASEGT. V was pared by 8 bases and J by 5 bases, with 21 bases of the junction left unmatched. CDR3 DNA sequence: TGTGCCAGCTCCCCCGGGACAGGGTTCGGGGGGTCTTTGTATGGCTACACCTTC. It yields the protein CASSPGTGFGGSLYGYTF.

CDR3 DNA: TGCAGTGCTCCCCGCCCCGGGACTAGAGAAGATACGCAGTATTTT. Translating gives CSAPRPGTREDTQYF. The chain couples TRBV20-1 to TRBJ2-3; 8 bases fit TRBD2. Germline V gene lookup returns CDR1 DFQATT and CDR2 SNEGSKA (reference sequence). The CDR3 runs to 15 residues. The trim removed 5 bases at V and 5 bases at J, leaving 12 bases unmatched.

The chain couples TRBV24-1 to TRBJ1-4, with D unresolved. V was shortened by 7 bases and J by 5 bases, with 19 bases between the two germline ends. Germline V lookup: CDR1 KGHDR, CDR2 SFDVKD. This CDR3 comprises 16 residues. The chain's CDR3 is CATRRRESFLNEKLFF. CDR3 in DNA: TGTGCCACCAGGAGACGGGAGTCTTTCCTAAATGAAAAACTGTTTTTT.

The rearrangement joins TRBV20-1 to TRBJ2-3, with a possible D match to TRBD2 (6 bases). The CDR3 has 14 amino acids. Germline V gives CDR1 DFQATT, CDR2 SNEGSKA (reference sequence). V was trimmed by 5 bases and J by 2 bases, leaving 14 bases between them. The CDR3 loop is CSAPRDFITDTQYF. In nucleotides, the CDR3 is TGCAGTGCTCCCCGGGACTTTATCACAGATACGCAGTATTTT.

J is TRBJ1-6 and V is TRBV4-1, with D possibly matching TRBD1 (5 bases). This CDR3 is 19 amino acids long. Germline CDR1 is MGHRA and CDR2 is YSYEKL. V shed 0 bases and J shed 7 bases, with 22 bases lying between them. CDR3 sequence: CASSQDLSRGVGRNSPLHF. CDR3 DNA: TGCGCCAGCAGCCAAGATCTTTCAAGGGGCGTCGGAAGGAATTCACCCCTCCACTTT.

The rearrangement uses TRBV12-3 or TRBV12-4 and TRBJ2-5; D unresolved. CDR3 length: 13 amino acids. V was clipped by 11 bases and J by 0 bases, with 13 bases between them. The CDR3 DNA follows: TGTGCCGCCAAAGGGAATAACCAAGAGACCCAGTACTTC. Its translation: CAAKGNNQETQYF.